These 8 T cell receptor beta chains originate from one sample sequenced in a study. The TRBV12-4/TRBJ1-2 clonotypes were amplified using barcode primers with ligated adaptors. TCRdb itself ran the multiplex PCR reads through MiXCR, one entry per CDR3 protein. The sample yields approximately 990 distinct CDR3 sequences, about 5.8% seen once. The specimen sequenced was memory CD4+ T cells sorted from blood. Indicated subset: memory CD4+ T cells, CD4+CD45RO+CD25-. The receptors here all came from a female donor with breast cancer.

This clonotype is judged medium-sized. This chain uses TRBV12-3 or TRBV12-4 with TRBJ1-2; no definite D call. This CDR3 spans 12 amino acids. Trimming left V 3 bases short and J 3 bases short, with 5 bases between. As DNA, the CDR3 is TGTGCCAGCAGTTTTATCGACTATGGCTACACCTTC. It yields the protein CASSFIDYGYTF.

This clonotype is labeled large. The chain links TRBV12-3 or TRBV12-4 to TRBJ1-2; no definite D call. The germline V and J ends were trimmed by 8 bases and 4 bases, with 17 bases remaining between them. The CDR3 is 14 residues long. The CDR3 protein is CASARPRQAYGYTF. As DNA, the CDR3 is TGTGCCAGCGCCCGACCTCGGCAGGCCTATGGCTACACCTTC.

This clonotype is medium-sized. In nucleotides, the CDR3 is TGTGCCAGCAGTTTAGGAGGCTACACCTTC. Amino acid sequence: CASSLGGYTF. J is TRBJ1-2 and V is TRBV12-3 or TRBV12-4; D not certain. Trimming left V 1 base short and J 8 bases short, with 2 bases between. This CDR3 is 10 amino acids long.

This clonotype is categorized as large. This chain uses TRBV12-3 or TRBV12-4 with TRBJ1-2, with D possibly matching TRBD1 (5 bases). CDR3 length: 11 amino acids. V was pared by 4 bases and J by 8 bases, with 8 bases between. The CDR3: CASSSGDGYTF. CDR3 bases: TGTGCCAGCAGTTCCGGGGACGGCTACACCTTC.

By share of the sample, this clonotype is large (0.1 to 1%). This chain joins TRBV12-3 or TRBV12-4 and TRBJ1-2, with 7 positions matching TRBD1. The J segment lost 2 bases and the V segment lost 5 bases, leaving 2 bases of the junction unmatched. The CDR3 spans 13 residues. Here the CDR3 DNA reads TGTGCCAGCAGTCAGGACAGGAACTATGGCTACACCTTC. This encodes CASSQDRNYGYTF.

This clonotype was picked up one time. The chain joins TRBV12-3 or TRBV12-4 to TRBJ1-2; 8 bases line up with TRBD1. The V gene end was trimmed by 1 base and the J gene end by 3 bases; junction bases not matched to a gene: 1. CDR3 length equals 14 residues. DNA of the CDR3: TGTGCCAGCAGTTTAGGGACAGGGTACTATGGCTACACCTTC. Encoded protein: CASSLGTGYYGYTF.

This clonotype is medium-sized (0.01 to 0.1%) in the sample. J is TRBJ1-2 and V is TRBV12-3 or TRBV12-4; D is unclear. V lost 3 bases and J lost 4, with 9 bases in between. This CDR3 comprises 13 residues. CDR3 protein: CASSFQWIYGYTF. CDR3 DNA: TGTGCCAGCAGTTTTCAATGGATCTATGGCTACACCTTC.

This clonotype is large. V gene TRBV12-3 or TRBV12-4 combines with J gene TRBJ1-2, with a possible D match to TRBD1 (6 bases). This CDR3 has 13 residues. V lost 5 bases, J lost 4 bases, and 11 bases lay in between. The CDR3 DNA reads as TGTGCCAGCAGTCCTGAGGACAGCTATGGCTACACCTTC. Encoded protein: CASSPEDSYGYTF.